These T cell receptor beta chains were read from a single sample in a study of blood T cell repertoires in COVID-19. Clones were read by immunoSEQ multiplex PCR, and TCRdb kept only the in-frame ones, dropping some. The data show about 130,000 clones, with about 93% seen just once and around 2% held by the top ten. Material for sequencing was peripheral blood. Receptor source: a man aged 50 to 59 with COVID-19, enrolled during active disease. Each CDR3 is given with its conserved first and last residue.

j_call: TRBJ1-2
v_call: TRBV2
cdr3_aa: CASRDNSNYGYTF

j_call: TRBJ2-3
v_call: TRBV9
cdr3_aa: CASSVSGTGGPDTQYF

j_call: TRBJ2-1
v_call: TRBV27
cdr3_aa: CASRVLGSSYNEQFF

j_call: TRBJ1-2
v_call: TRBV4-1
cdr3_aa: CASSLRGGQDYGYTF

j_call: TRBJ1-1
v_call: TRBV11-2
cdr3_aa: CASSFQYTEAFF

j_call: TRBJ2-7
v_call: TRBV11-2
cdr3_aa: CASSRSRGTYEQYF

j_call: TRBJ2-7
v_call: TRBV4-1
cdr3_aa: CASSQGQGSYEQYF

j_call: TRBJ2-7
v_call: TRBV6-2/TRBV6-3
cdr3_aa: CASSYLLRDYREQYF

j_call: TRBJ2-2
v_call: TRBV10-1
cdr3_aa: CASSPRGSGRSYGELFF

j_call: TRBJ2-5
v_call: TRBV4-3
cdr3_aa: CASSRGLAGGETQYF

j_call: TRBJ2-1
v_call: TRBV2
cdr3_aa: CASSQGEYNEQFF

j_call: TRBJ2-3
v_call: TRBV4-2
cdr3_aa: CASSQVPASASGHTQYF

j_call: TRBJ2-6
v_call: TRBV23-1
cdr3_aa: CASSRTGTGRPYSGANVLTF

j_call: TRBJ2-7
v_call: TRBV4-1
cdr3_aa: CASSQLLTGAYEQYF

j_call: TRBJ2-3
v_call: TRBV5-1
cdr3_aa: CASSLDPGLTGRTDTQYF